This section outlines one T cell receptor (beta chain) sequence together with its context. Priming with a constant-region primer yielded TCR beta cDNA from roughly 490 ng total RNA. Libraries of TCR beta came from three nested multiplex PCR rounds with slightly modified ARM-PCR. Investigators reported that the first two PCR rounds, at around 10 cycles each, used TRBV1-TRBV30 forward primers with a C-beta reverse primer. From the multiplex PCR reads, TCRdb called clonotypes with MiXCR, one entry per CDR3 protein. Of 180,000 or so distinct CDR3 sequences listed, 60% are singletons. The V gene end was trimmed by 2 bases and the J gene end by 0 bases; junction bases not matched to a gene: 4. The length of the CDR3 is 15 residues. CDR1 is MNHNY, CDR2 SVGAGI, per germline (reference sequence). This sample stems from a study of tumor-infiltrating lymphocytes in primary liver carcinoma. Background on the study: The patients comprised men and women between the ages of 30 and 69 years. Tumors were stage T1-T3 N0M0, about 4 to 11 cm across.

Germline DNA was extracted alongside blood RNA, which was obtained from unsorted whole blood. None of the patients had received treatment, and all had chronic HBV infection. Sequencing was performed on peripheral blood. This receptor was identified in a man in his forties or fifties with primary liver carcinoma and hepatitis B virus infection. The chain joins TRBV6-6 to TRBJ2-7, with 7 nucleotides matching TRBD2. DNA of the CDR3: TGTGCCAGCAGTTACCTACGGACTAGCTCCTACGAGCAGTACTTC. Its translation is CASSYLRTSSYEQYF.